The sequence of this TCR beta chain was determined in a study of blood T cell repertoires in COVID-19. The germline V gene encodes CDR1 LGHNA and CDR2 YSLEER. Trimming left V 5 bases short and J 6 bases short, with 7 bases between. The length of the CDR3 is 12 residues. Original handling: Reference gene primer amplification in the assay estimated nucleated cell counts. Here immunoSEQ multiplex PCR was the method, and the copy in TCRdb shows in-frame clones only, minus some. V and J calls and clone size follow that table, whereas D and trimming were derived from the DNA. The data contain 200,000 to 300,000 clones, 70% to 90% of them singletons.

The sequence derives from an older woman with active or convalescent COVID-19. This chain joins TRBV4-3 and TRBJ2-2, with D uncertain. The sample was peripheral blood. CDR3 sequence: CASSYRAGELFF. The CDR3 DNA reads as TGCGCCAGCAGCTACCGAGCCGGGGAGCTGTTTTTT.